This T cell receptor beta chain was profiled in a study of cytomegalovirus exposure and HLA in healthy donors. CDR1 SGDLS and CDR2 YYNGEE come from the germline V gene. This CDR3 is built from 14 residues. The V end was cut by 2 bases, the J end by 2 bases, with 11 bases between. Remarks on this clone: Its target is not known.

The PCR made use of 60 Vbeta and 13 Jbeta primers. The repertoire was sequenced with immunoSEQ multiplex PCR; TCRdb's copy has only in-frame clones and lacks some. The table records some 140,000 clones, roughly 80% of them present only once. Study-wide results and limits: In most subjects, TCR beta sequences reportedly gave accurate predictions of HLA-A and HLA-B alleles.

The specimen was PBMCs. This sequence was found in a woman aged 40 to 55 in good health and CMV-seronegative. The chain links TRBV9 to TRBJ2-7; possible D gene TRBD1, 5 bases. CDR3 region: CASSVTGSTYEQYF. DNA of the CDR3: TGTGCCAGCAGCGTCACAGGCTCTACCTACGAGCAGTACTTC.